These 28 T cell receptor beta chains were all obtained from the same sample, sequenced in a study of long-term antiretroviral therapy in people with HIV. Survey-level resolution applied to immunoSEQ assay v3.0. Repertoires were generated with immunoSEQ multiplex PCR, while TCRdb's copy carries only in-frame clones and drops some. Of about 17,000 clones listed, 65% to 85% are singletons. The specimen was unsorted PBMCs, collected 0.1 years before starting antiretroviral therapy. The receptors stem from a man aged 18 to 30 with HIV.

V and J are TRBV4-1 and TRBJ2-5; possible D gene TRBD1, 6 bases. The DNA matches TRBJ2-7 better at its end, which makes the J call doubtful. CDR1 is MGHRA and CDR2 is YSYEKL in the germline V gene. The CDR3 totals 14 residues. The CDR3 DNA sequence: TGCGCCAGCAGCCATCCCGGACAGACCTACGAGCAGTACTTC. This sequence encodes CASSHPGQTYEQYF.

This rearrangement joins TRBV25-1 to TRBJ1-1, with 9 bases lining up with TRBD1. The ends lost 3 bases at V and 2 bases at J; junction bases unmatched: 10. The germline CDR1 and CDR2 sequences are MGHDK and SYGVNS. CDR3 size: 17 residues. The CDR3 coding sequence is TGTGCCAGCAGTGATCCCGGGACAGGGATGGGAAACACTGAAGCTTTCTTT. It translates to CASSDPGTGMGNTEAFF. The full variable domain, its missing parts supplied by reference TRBV25-1 and TRBJ1-1, is EADIYQTPRYLVIGTGKKITLECSQTMGHDKMYWYQQDPGMELHLIHYSYGVNSTEKGDLSSESTVSRIRTEHFPLTLESARPSHTSQYLCASSDPGTGMGNTEAFFGQGTRLTVV.

The chain employs TRBV20-1 and TRBJ1-1; D is uncertain. Per the germline V gene, CDR1 is DFQATT and CDR2 is SNEGSKA (reference sequence). The CDR3 runs to 10 residues. V lost 1 base to trimming and J lost 4 bases, with 1 base between them. CDR3 nucleotide sequence: TGCAGTGCTAGAGCCACTGAAGCTTTCTTT. As protein: CSARATEAFF.

The CDR3 nucleotides read TGTGCCAGCTCACCGATCAGGGACGCTGAAGCTTTCTTT. Its translation: CASSPIRDAEAFF. This chain uses TRBV18 with TRBJ1-1, with D perhaps TRBD1 (5 bases). This CDR3 is built from 13 residues. Germline lookup yields CDR1 KGHSH and CDR2 LQKENI. With 3 bases removed from V and 6 bases from J, the gap between germline ends came to 11 bases.

The V and J genes are TRBV5-4 and TRBJ2-7, with 9 bases matching TRBD1. Trimming took 4 bases from V and 6 from J; bases not matched to a gene: 11. Per germline, CDR1 SGHNT and CDR2 YYREEE (reference sequence). The CDR3 totals 15 residues. The CDR3 DNA sequence: TGTGCCAGCAGCCCCCGAAGACAGGGGGGGCGCGAGCAGTACTTC. Amino acid sequence: CASSPRRQGGREQYF. The whole variable domain, filled in from reference TRBV5-4 and TRBJ2-7, reads ETGVTQSPTHLIKTRGQQVTLRCSSQSGHNTVSWYQQALGQGPQFIFQYYREEENGRGNFPPRFSGLQFPNYSSELNVNALELDDSALYLCASSPRRQGGREQYFGPGTRLTVT.

This chain uses TRBV28 with TRBJ2-5, with D possibly TRBD1 on 5 matching bases. The ends were cut back, 1 base at V and 2 bases at J, with 5 bases in the middle. In germline, CDR1 is MDHEN, CDR2 SYDVKM. This CDR3 contains 13 residues. The CDR3 spells CASSLSGQETQYF. The CDR3 region has the DNA TGTGCCAGCAGTTTATCAGGGCAAGAGACCCAGTACTTC.

The chain has TRBV4-3 and TRBJ1-1; TRBD1 is a possible D gene (5 bases). In germline, CDR1 is LGHNA, CDR2 YSLEER. The CDR3 length is 15 residues. V gave up 0 bases and J gave up 1 base, with 9 bases separating them. The DNA of the CDR3 is TGCGCCAGCAGCCAAGACGTCACAGGGAACACTGAAGCTTTCTTT. Protein: CASSQDVTGNTEAFF.

The chain is built from TRBV23-1 and TRBJ2-3; possibly TRBD2 for D (5 bases). TRBV23-1 is an ORF, and what it does is uncertain. V lost 3 bases, J lost 3 bases, and 19 bases lay in between. This CDR3 is 17 amino acids long. CDR3 in DNA: TGCGCCAGCAGTCATCCCGAGGGTTGTTTGAAGACAGATACGCAGTATTTT. Residues: CASSHPEGCLKTDTQYF.

This chain connects TRBV5-1 to TRBJ2-3, with TRBD2 as a possible D gene (5 bases). Trimming pared 1 base from V and 6 bases from J, leaving 15 bases between. From germline, CDR1 is SGHRS and CDR2 YFSETQ. The CDR3 has 15 amino acids. The CDR3 protein is CASSLLSGGLDTQYF. The DNA for the CDR3 is TGCGCCAGCAGCTTGCTATCCGGCGGGCTTGATACGCAGTATTTT.

This CDR3 is CASSAGGEPYSGNTIYF. The CDR3 bases are TGTGCCAGCAGCGCAGGGGGTGAACCCTACTCTGGAAACACCATATATTTT. This chain uses TRBV28 with TRBJ1-3; TRBD1 matches 7 bases. Germline assignment: CDR1 MDHEN and CDR2 SYDVKM. The V gene end was trimmed by 6 bases and the J gene end by 0 bases; junction bases not matched to a gene: 11. This CDR3 contains 17 residues.

The chain joins TRBV4-2 to TRBJ1-4, with 7 bases fitting TRBD1. V gave up 0 bases and J gave up 3 bases; unmatched junction bases: 4. This CDR3 region has 16 residues. Germline V gene data show CDR1 as LGHNA and CDR2 as YNFKEQ. The CDR3 loop is CASSQEGGGPNEKLFF. CDR3 in DNA: TGTGCCAGCAGCCAAGAAGGGGGCGGCCCTAATGAAAAACTGTTTTTT.

The chain employs TRBV28 and TRBJ2-3; D is undetermined. This CDR3 has 10 residues. Germline CDR1 is MDHEN and CDR2 is SYDVKM. Trimming removed 3 bases from V and 9 bases from J, with 4 bases in between. The CDR3 here is CASSFMTQYF. The CDR3 coding sequence is TGTGCCAGCAGTTTTATGACGCAGTATTTT.

This clone turned up a few times. J is TRBJ1-4 and V is TRBV4-2; TRBD1 is a possible D gene (6 bases). Germline V lookup: CDR1 LGHNA, CDR2 YNFKEQ. The CDR3 is 15 amino acids. V gave up 3 bases and J gave up 4 bases, with 12 bases separating them. The CDR3 bases are TGTGCCAGCAGCCAGGGGGCGGAGGGTAATGAAAAACTGTTTTTT. Translation: CASSQGAEGNEKLFF.

The V and J genes are TRBV7-2 and TRBJ1-1, with D tentatively TRBD1 (5 bases). The V gene's germline CDR1 is SGHTA and CDR2 FQGNSA. This CDR3 spans 15 amino acids. Trimming left V 2 bases short and J 4 bases short, with 14 bases between. The CDR3, as DNA: TGTGCCAGCAGCTTACAGGGATCTCTGGGCACTGAAGCTTTCTTT. It is translated as CASSLQGSLGTEAFF.

The V gene is TRBV4-3, the J gene TRBJ2-3, with TRBD1 matching over 9 bases. CDR1 is LGHNA, CDR2 YSLEER, per germline. The CDR3 has 15 amino acids. The J segment lost 9 bases and the V segment lost 5 bases, leaving 12 bases of the junction unmatched. CDR3 loop: CASSETTGGKGTQYF. In DNA, the CDR3 is TGCGCCAGCAGCGAGACGACAGGGGGAAAGGGAACGCAGTATTTT.

V usage is TRBV9 and J usage is TRBJ2-7; D ambiguous. V was clipped by 3 bases and J by 0 bases, with 7 bases between them. The V gene's germline CDR1 is SGDLS and CDR2 YYNGEE. This CDR3 contains 13 residues. CDR3 sequence (DNA): TGTGCCAGCAGCGGTATCTACTCCTACGAGCAGTACTTC. Its protein is CASSGIYSYEQYF.

This sequence joins TRBV18 and TRBJ2-5; 7 nucleotides agree with TRBD1. Germline V gene lookup returns CDR1 KGHSH and CDR2 LQKENI. The CDR3 spans 15 residues. Unmatched junction bases numbered 8, after V lost 3 bases and J lost 4 bases. The CDR3 DNA is TGTGCCAGCTCACCCCCGGGACAGAGAAGAGAGACCCAGTACTTC. Its protein is CASSPPGQRRETQYF.

The chain is built from TRBV28 and TRBJ1-1; TRBD1 might be the D (5 bases). Trimming cost V 3 bases and J 4 bases, with 9 bases left between them. Germline CDR1 MDHEN, CDR2 SYDVKM. The length of the CDR3 is 13 residues. CDR3 coding DNA: TGTGCCAGCAGTTTGGCGGGGGGCACTGAAGCTTTCTTT. It is translated as CASSLAGGTEAFF.

The chain recombines TRBV18 with TRBJ2-1, with D hard to call. This CDR3 contains 15 residues. Deletions cut 2 bases from V and 0 bases from J, with 8 bases between. CDR1 KGHSH and CDR2 LQKENI come from the germline V gene. The CDR3 protein is CASSPMDSSYNEQFF. Here the CDR3 DNA reads TGTGCCAGCTCACCAATGGATAGCTCCTACAATGAGCAGTTCTTC.

The chain employs TRBV9 and TRBJ1-1; D perhaps matches TRBD1 (6 bases). This CDR3 region has 14 residues. The germline CDR1 and CDR2 sequences are SGDLS and YYNGEE. V shed 2 bases and J shed 6 bases, with 14 bases lying between them. The CDR3 DNA reads TGTGCCAGCAGCGTCACAACCGGGACACCTGAAGCTTTCTTT. Residues: CASSVTTGTPEAFF.

This chain uses TRBV21-1 with TRBJ1-1. TRBV21-1 is listed as a pseudogene. The CDR3 extends over 13 amino acids. The CDR3 here is CASSKGGAAEAFF. CDR3 DNA sequence: TGTGCCAGCAGCAAAGGGGGGGCGGCTGAAGCTTTCTTT.

This rearrangement joins TRBV5-1 to TRBJ2-3; TRBD1 agrees at 10 bases. Germline trimming cut 4 bases from V and 3 bases from J; bases unmatched to any gene: 5. The germline CDR1 and CDR2 sequences are SGHRS and YFSETQ. The CDR3 covers 15 residues. The CDR3 loop reads CASSHGTGVTDTQYF. The CDR3, as DNA: TGCGCCAGCAGCCACGGGACAGGGGTAACAGATACGCAGTATTTT.

CDR3 sequence: CATSVRSGTETYEQYF. The CDR3 coding sequence is TGTGCCACCAGCGTAAGATCCGGGACAGAGACCTACGAGCAGTACTTC. The genes are TRBV15 and TRBJ2-7; the match to TRBD1 covers 7 bases. The CDR3 covers 16 residues. V gave up 5 bases and J gave up 2 bases; unmatched junction bases: 12. From germline, CDR1 is LNHNV and CDR2 YYDKDF (reference sequence).

This clone was detected only once. In nucleotides, the CDR3 is TGTGCCAGCAGATACTCCTGGGACAGGTACGAGCAGTACTTC. Translating it yields CASRYSWDRYEQYF. The chain couples TRBV28 to TRBJ2-7; 8 bases map to TRBD1. Germline lookup yields CDR1 MDHEN and CDR2 SYDVKM. V lost 6 bases to trimming and J lost 4 bases; unmatched junction nucleotides: 8. The CDR3 spans 14 residues.

This chain links TRBV27 with TRBJ2-7; D possibly matches TRBD1 or TRBD2 (5 bases each). The germline V gene has CDR1 MNHEY and CDR2 SMNVEV (reference sequence). V was trimmed by 3 bases and J by 2 bases, leaving 8 bases between them. This CDR3 contains 13 residues. CDR3 residues: CASSLGPAYEQYF. In DNA form, the CDR3 reads TGTGCCAGCAGTTTGGGACCTGCCTACGAGCAGTACTTC.

The rearrangement links TRBV9 to TRBJ2-1; 12 bases are shared with TRBD1. The CDR3 runs to 18 residues. The germline V gene has CDR1 SGDLS and CDR2 YYNGEE. Trimming at V came to 3 bases and at J to 2 bases, leaving 9 bases not matched to a gene. CDR3 DNA: TGTGCCAGCAGCGGTGGGACAGGGGGCATTCTGACCTACAATGAGCAGTTCTTC. It specifies CASSGGTGGILTYNEQFF.

The rearrangement uses TRBV4-2 and TRBJ2-2; 7 bases are a match to TRBD1. The CDR3 sequence is 17 residues long. Trimming cost V 1 base and J 2 bases; bases outside gene matches: 7. Germline CDR1 LGHNA, CDR2 YNFKEQ. The CDR3 nucleotides read TGTGCCAGCAGCCAAGGGGTGGGACAGATTAACACCGGGGAGCTGTTTTTT. This encodes CASSQGVGQINTGELFF.

CDR3 in amino acids: CASSQARSGYGYTF. The CDR3 DNA is TGCGCCAGCAGCCAAGCGAGGTCGGGTTATGGCTACACCTTC. The chain is built from TRBV4-3 and TRBJ1-2; no reliable D call. Germline V gene lookup returns CDR1 LGHNA and CDR2 YSLEER. V was pared by 1 base and J by 5 bases, with 11 bases between. The CDR3 runs 14 residues.